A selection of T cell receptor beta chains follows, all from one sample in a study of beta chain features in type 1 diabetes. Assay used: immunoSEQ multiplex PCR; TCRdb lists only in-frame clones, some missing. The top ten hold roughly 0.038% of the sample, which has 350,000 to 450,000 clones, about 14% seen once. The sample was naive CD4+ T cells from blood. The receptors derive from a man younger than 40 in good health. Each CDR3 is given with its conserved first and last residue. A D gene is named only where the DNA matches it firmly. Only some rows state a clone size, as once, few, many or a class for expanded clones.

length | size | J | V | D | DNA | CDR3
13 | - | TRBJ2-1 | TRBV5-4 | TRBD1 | TGTGCCAGCAGCTTGCAAGGGGGCGATGAGCAGTTCTTC | CASSLQGGDEQFF
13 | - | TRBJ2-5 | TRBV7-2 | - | TGTGCCAGCAGCTTAGCAGGCAGAACAGAGGAGTACTTC | CASSLAGRTEEYF
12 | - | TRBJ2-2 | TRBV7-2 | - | TGTGCCAGCAGCACTACTAGTGCCGAGCTGTTTTTT | CASSTTSAELFF
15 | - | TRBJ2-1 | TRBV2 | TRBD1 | TGTGCCAGCAGTGTCACGACAGGGCGAACCAATGAGCAGTTCTTC | CASSVTTGRTNEQFF
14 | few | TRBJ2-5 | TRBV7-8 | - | TGTGCCAGCAGCTTAGCGCCTAACCAAGAGACCCAGTACTTC | CASSLAPNQETQYF
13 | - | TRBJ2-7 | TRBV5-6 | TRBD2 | TGTGCCAGCAGCTTTAAGCGGGGGACCGAGCAGTACTTC | CASSFKRGTEQYF
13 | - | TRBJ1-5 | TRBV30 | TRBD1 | TGTGCCTGGAGGCCGGACAGGGGTCAGCCCCAGCATTTT | CAWRPDRGQPQHF
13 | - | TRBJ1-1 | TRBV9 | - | TGTGCCAGCAGCGTTGAAGGGAACACTGAAGCTTTCTTT | CASSVEGNTEAFF
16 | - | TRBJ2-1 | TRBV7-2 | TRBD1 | TGTGCCAGCAGCTTCGACAGGGCGTCGAGCTACAATGAGCAGTTCTTC | CASSFDRASSYNEQFF
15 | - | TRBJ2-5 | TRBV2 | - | TGTGCCAGCAGTGAGGTTGGGGCAACTCCGGAGACCCAGTACTTC | CASSEVGATPETQYF
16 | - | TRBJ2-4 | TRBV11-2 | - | TGTGCCAGCAGACGACTGAGGGGTAGGGACAAAAACATTCAGTACTTC | CASRRLRGRDKNIQYF
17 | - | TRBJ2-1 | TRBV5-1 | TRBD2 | TGCGCCAGCAGCTTGGCTTCGGGCGGGAGGGCCCATCCTGAGCAGTTCTTC | CASSLASGGRAHPEQFF
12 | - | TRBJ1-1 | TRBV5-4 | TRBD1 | TGTGCCAGCAGCCCGACAGGGGAGAGGGCTTTCTTT | CASSPTGERAFF
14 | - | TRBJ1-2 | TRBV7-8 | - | TGTGCCAGCAGCTTAGAAGACAGAGCCTATGGCTACACCTTC | CASSLEDRAYGYTF
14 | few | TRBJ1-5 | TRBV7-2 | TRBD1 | TGTGCCAGCAGCTTATCGTGGACAGGGGGGCCCCAGCATTTT | CASSLSWTGGPQHF
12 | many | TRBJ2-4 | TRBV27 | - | TGTGCCAGCGGCCGACTCGGAAACATTCAGTACTTC | CASGRLGNIQYF
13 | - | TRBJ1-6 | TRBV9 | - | TGTGCCAGCAGCCCTCGGGATAATTCACCCCTCCACTTT | CASSPRDNSPLHF